This T cell receptor (beta chain) was recovered during a study of metastatic and nonmetastatic thyroid tumors. This clone was found a few times. One end of the junction is discordant with germline, which a read error may explain. Among the patients, none had received any treatment before thyroid surgery. This CDR3 spans 16 amino acids. TCRdb used MiXCR to call clones anew from the PCR reads. This table has some 41,000 clones, approximately 12% appearing once. The sequencing sample was made of blood. The chain employs TRBV12-3 or TRBV12-4 and TRBJ1-5; D ambiguous. The sequence derives from a female donor with papillary thyroid cancer or a benign thyroid nodule (not recorded which). Some clones in this sample may be carry-over from other donors' samples. The CDR3 here is CASSPKRSVRGQPQRF. The CDR3 DNA reads as TGTGCCAGCAGTCCCAAGCGGTCTGTGCGCGGTCAGCCCCAGCGTTTT.